This passage covers 12 T cell receptor beta chains from one sample sequenced in a study of regulatory T cells in long-lasting Graves disease. Both iRepertoire HTBI primers and Arm-PCR of CDR3 regions were used to build the TCR beta libraries. TCRdb recomputed calls from the multiplex PCR reads with MiXCR, one row per CDR3 protein. Among a few hundred thousand distinct CDR3 sequences listed, 23% were seen once. The time point here: persistent/refractory GD, antithyroid drugs over 5 years with positive TRAb. PBMCs were the source of the RNA used for TCR sequencing. The material was peripheral blood mononuclear cells (PBMCs), obtained when the disease was refractory, from a patient treated with antithyroid drugs. The receptors were gathered from a woman in her thirties or forties with Graves disease.

The J gene is TRBJ1-5, the V gene TRBV20-1; D unresolved. V shed 7 bases and J shed 1 base, with 8 bases lying between them. Germline CDR1 reads DFQATT; CDR2 reads SNEGSKA (reference sequence). The CDR3 has 12 amino acids. The CDR3 spells CSVTGSNQPQHF. In nucleotides, the CDR3 is TGCAGTGTCACCGGCAGCAATCAGCCCCAGCATTTT.

This clonotype was observed a handful of times. The chain carries TRBV20-1 and TRBJ2-1; TRBD2 might be the D (6 bases). The length of the CDR3 is 11 residues. Trimming took off 2 bases at V and 15 bases at J, with 14 bases between the two ends. The germline gives CDR1 DFQATT, CDR2 SNEGSKA (reference sequence). CDR3 sequence reads: CSARKGGKGFF. The CDR3 DNA is TGCAGTGCTAGAAAAGGCGGGAAGGGGTTCTTC.

In its sample, this clonotype was seen many times. The chain couples TRBV28 to TRBJ1-5, with no clear D. The CDR3 is made up of 14 amino acids. Germline-derived CDR1 and CDR2 are MDHEN and SYDVKM. V lost 3 bases and J lost 9, with 15 bases in between. CDR3 loop: CASSLWSGLGPQHF. The CDR3 nucleotides read TGTGCCAGCAGTTTGTGGTCCGGACTCGGGCCCCAGCATTTT.

V gene TRBV4-1 combines with J gene TRBJ2-7, with 9 bases lining up with TRBD2. The CDR3 contains 17 residues. Losses at the gene ends were 0 bases for V and 3 bases for J; bases not matched to a gene: 9. Germline V gene sequence: CDR1 MGHRA, CDR2 YSYEKL. CDR3 loop: CASSQELVIAGDYEQYF. CDR3 DNA: TGCGCCAGCAGCCAAGAACTGGTGATAGCGGGAGACTACGAGCAGTACTTC.

The chain is built from TRBV6-9 and TRBJ2-1, with 10 bases fitting TRBD2. Per the germline V gene, CDR1 is MNHGY and CDR2 is SVAAGI. Trimming took 2 bases from V and 9 from J; bases not matched to a gene: 10. The CDR3 has 16 residues. The CDR3 protein is CASSYLAGVIRSEQFF. The CDR3 bases are TGTGCCAGCAGTTATCTAGCGGGAGTGATCAGAAGTGAGCAGTTCTTC.

This chain uses TRBV14 with TRBJ2-7; 8 bases align to TRBD2. V lost 4 bases to trimming and J lost 3 bases; unmatched junction nucleotides: 8. The CDR3 loop spans 15 amino acids. Germline V CDR1 and CDR2: SGHDN, FVKESK. This CDR3 is CASSPTSGIYYEQYF. DNA for the CDR3: TGTGCCAGCAGCCCCACTAGCGGCATTTACTACGAGCAGTACTTC.

This clonotype was detected ten times or more. J is TRBJ2-2 and V is TRBV12-5; no clear D gene. Looked up from germline, CDR1 is LGHNT and CDR2 is FRNRAP. This CDR3 region has 13 residues. Trimming took off 3 bases at V and 6 bases at J, with 8 bases between the two ends. The CDR3: CASGFLGSGELFF. In DNA form, the CDR3 reads TGTGCTAGTGGTTTCCTAGGGTCCGGGGAGCTGTTTTTT.

This clonotype was picked up a small number of times. V gene TRBV27 combines with J gene TRBJ2-6; D may be TRBD2 (6 bases). The V gene's germline CDR1 is MNHEY and CDR2 SMNVEV (reference sequence). This CDR3 is 16 amino acids long. The V and J ends lost 2 bases and 9 bases respectively, with 17 bases between them. The CDR3 sequence is CASSLAMGGSGNVLTF. CDR3 nucleotide sequence: TGTGCCAGCAGTTTAGCCATGGGGGGTTCGGGCAACGTCCTGACTTTC. Based on the CDR3 plus reference TRBV27 and TRBJ2-6, the full variable domain is EAQVTQNPRYLITVTGKKLTVTCSQNMNHEYMSWYRQDPGLGLRQIYYSMNVEVTDKGDVPEGYKVSRKEKRNFPLILESPSPNQTSLYFCASSLAMGGSGNVLTFGAGSRLTVL.

This clonotype has only a few counts. The V gene is TRBV20-1, the J gene TRBJ1-5; D ambiguous. The germline CDR1 and CDR2 sequences are DFQATT and SNEGSKA (reference sequence). V was trimmed by 1 base and J by 0 bases, leaving 10 bases between them. This CDR3 contains 15 residues. For the CDR3, the DNA is TGCAGTGCTAGAGGGCGCCGGGTTAGCAATCAGCCCCAGCATTTT. Encoded protein: CSARGRRVSNQPQHF.

This clonotype appeared many times. The chain employs TRBV12-3 or TRBV12-4 and TRBJ1-2; D might be TRBD1 (5 bases). The CDR3 extends over 13 amino acids. Deletions cut 4 bases from V and 4 bases from J, with 10 bases between. The CDR3 DNA sequence: TGTGCCAGCAGTTGGGACGGCGCCTATGGCTACACCTTC. Translation: CASSWDGAYGYTF.

This clonotype occurred many times. V usage is TRBV11-2 and J usage is TRBJ2-7; D remains unclear. V was clipped by 3 bases and J by 3 bases, with 15 bases between them. Germline values: CDR1 SGHAT, CDR2 FQNNGV. This CDR3 region has 15 residues. The CDR3 nucleotides are TGTGCCAGCAGCTTCTACCCCCGGTGGGGCTACGAGCAGTACTTC. Translation gives CASSFYPRWGYEQYF.

Ten or more counts support this clonotype. The chain recombines TRBV29-1 with TRBJ2-5; possible D gene TRBD1, 5 bases. Trimming removed 4 bases at V and 4 bases at J, with 7 bases between. This CDR3 contains 11 residues. CDR1 is SQVTM, CDR2 ANQGSEA, per germline. The CDR3 protein is CSVVQGETQYF. For the CDR3, the DNA is TGCAGCGTTGTTCAGGGAGAGACCCAGTACTTC.